Listed here is a single TCR beta chain. TCRdb independently ran MiXCR on the RT-PCR reads; one entry per CDR3 protein. Of some 570,000 distinct CDR3 sequences listed, around 10% are singletons. The record originates from a study of response to subunit inactivated influenza vaccine. V lost 0 bases, J lost 4 bases, and 16 bases lay in between. There are 16 residues in the CDR3. Germline V gene lookup returns CDR1 SQVTM and CDR2 ANQGSEA. This sample was also put to use in a study of T cells expressing NK-cell markers. This second report adds: The authors generated TCR beta cDNA through 5'RACE template switching with UMIs. Sorted CD3+CD56+NKG2C+, CD3+CD56+NKG2C- and CD3+CD56-NKG2C+ T cells supplied TCR beta repertoires. Seven sequenced donors out of eight were HCMV-seropositive, one seronegative. Also leading the CD3+CD56-NKG2C+ fraction in a handful of donors were these clonotypes.

The sample here was PBMCs from blood, taken on the day of vaccination. The sequence was obtained from a man aged 45-65 years who received an inactivated influenza vaccine. The chain joins TRBV29-1 to TRBJ1-3; D possibly corresponds to TRBD1 (5 bases). Written as DNA, the CDR3 is TGCAGCGTTGAAGATCGGGACCCCAAGCACGGAAACACCATATATTTT. As protein: CSVEDRDPKHGNTIYF.